These 26 T cell receptor beta chains were all obtained from the same sample, sequenced in a study of T cells in Graves' hyperthyroidism and ophthalmopathy. Amplification of TCR beta CDR3 regions was performed using RNA transcripts as template. When the TCR CDR3 underwent first-round RT-PCR, the HTBI primer set was used. TCRdb recomputed calls from the multiplex PCR reads with MiXCR, one row per CDR3 protein. The data hold roughly 750,000 distinct CDR3 sequences, with about 15% observed a single time. The sample comprised blood. The receptors come from a man between 18 and 29 years old with Graves' hyperthyroidism.

The rearrangement links TRBV12-3 or TRBV12-4 to TRBJ2-6; D might be TRBD1 or TRBD2, each matching 5 bases. V dropped 5 bases and J dropped 4 bases, with 15 bases sitting between them. There are 16 residues in the CDR3. The CDR3 loop is CASSPSWGSGANVLTF. The CDR3 DNA reads TGTGCCAGCAGTCCCTCCTGGGGGTCCGGGGCCAACGTCCTGACTTTC.

The J gene is TRBJ2-5, the V gene TRBV20-1, with TRBD1 as a possible D gene (6 bases). V lost 4 bases, J lost 6 bases, and 12 bases lay in between. From germline, CDR1 is DFQATT and CDR2 SNEGSKA (reference sequence). CDR3 size: 12 residues. DNA for the CDR3: TGCAGTGCTACTGATCAGGGGAAGACCCAGTACTTC. Residues: CSATDQGKTQYF.

This clonotype was seen a few times. The CDR3 bases are TGCAGTGCTAGGCCGAGGGGGAGGAGCACAGATACGCAGTATTTT. Its translation: CSARPRGRSTDTQYF. The V and J genes are TRBV20-1 and TRBJ2-3; D may correspond to TRBD1 or TRBD2 (6 bases each). The germline V gene has CDR1 DFQATT and CDR2 SNEGSKA (reference sequence). The length of the CDR3 is 15 residues. V was clipped by 3 bases and J by 0 bases, with 13 bases between them.

This clonotype occurred many times. The chain links TRBV12-3 or TRBV12-4 to TRBJ1-5, with 9 bases that match TRBD1. The V segment lost 3 bases and the J segment 5 bases; nucleotides outside the gene matches: 2. CDR3 size: 14 residues. Written as DNA, the CDR3 is TGTGCCAGCAGTTTGACAGGGGGATATCAGCCCCAGCATTTT. The encoded protein is CASSLTGGYQPQHF.

This clonotype was counted a few times. The V and J genes are TRBV7-9 and TRBJ2-3; unclear D gene. CDR3 length: 14 residues. Germline V lookup: CDR1 SEHNR, CDR2 FQNEAQ (reference sequence). V lost 5 bases, J lost 2 bases, and 11 bases lay in between. CDR3 DNA: TGTGCCAGCAGCCCGAGCTCTTTCACAGATACGCAGTATTTT. Its protein is CASSPSSFTDTQYF.

The rearrangement uses TRBV7-2 and TRBJ2-7; tentatively, D is TRBD2 (5 bases). CDR3 size: 13 residues. Trimming took off 5 bases at V and 4 bases at J, with 12 bases between the two ends. CDR1 and CDR2 from the germline V gene are SGHTA and FQGNSA. DNA for the CDR3: TGTGCCAGCAGCGCCCTAAGAGGGTACGAGCAGTACTTC. Translated, it gives CASSALRGYEQYF. The variable domain in full, completed from reference TRBV7-2 and TRBJ2-7, reads GAGVSQSPSNKVTEKGKDVELRCDPISGHTALYWYRQSLGQGLEFLIYFQGNSAPDKSGLPSDRFSAERTGGSVSTLTIQRTQQEDSAVYLCASSALRGYEQYFGPGTRLTVT.

CDR3 in amino acids: CASSTGRLNNEQFF. The CDR3 DNA reads as TGCGCCAGCAGCACCGGACGGCTGAACAATGAGCAGTTCTTC. The rearrangement links TRBV5-1 to TRBJ2-1; D uncertain. The CDR3 covers 14 residues. Germline CDR1 is SGHRS and CDR2 is YFSETQ. Trimming stripped 4 bases from V and 5 bases from J, with 13 bases between. The entire variable domain, with the rest obtained from reference TRBV5-1 and TRBJ2-1, is as follows: KAGVTQTPRYLIKTRGQQVTLSCSPISGHRSVSWYQQTPGQGLQFLFEYFSETQRNKGNFPGRFSGRQFSNSRSEMNVSTLELGDSALYLCASSTGRLNNEQFFGPGTRLTVL.

This clonotype was seen many times. CDR3 sequence reads: CASSTVGIRPPGYTF. The CDR3, as DNA: TGTGCCAGCAGTACAGTGGGGATCCGCCCCCCCGGCTACACCTTC. The chain carries TRBV28 and TRBJ1-2; D is unclear. This CDR3 has 15 residues. Germline lookup yields CDR1 MDHEN and CDR2 SYDVKM. Deletions cut 5 bases from V and 8 bases from J, with 21 bases between.

The CDR3 DNA follows: TGCAGTGCTGCTGGTTGGGAGACCCAGTACTTC. Translating it yields CSAAGWETQYF. The genes are TRBV20-1 and TRBJ2-5; D not resolved. The CDR3 loop spans 11 amino acids. V lost 5 bases and J 5 bases, leaving 9 bases between the germline ends. Germline lookup yields CDR1 DFQATT and CDR2 SNEGSKA (reference sequence).

This clonotype has only a few counts. V is TRBV2 and J is TRBJ2-5, with 8 bases aligning to TRBD1. V shed 4 bases and J 4 bases; nucleotides not matched to a gene: 11. CDR3 size: 16 residues. From germline, CDR1 is SNHLY and CDR2 FYNNEI. CDR3 sequence reads: CASSAPPGQVTETQYF. The CDR3 DNA is TGTGCCAGCAGTGCCCCCCCGGGACAGGTAACAGAGACCCAGTACTTC.

The sample holds a few counts of this clonotype. The CDR3 DNA sequence: TGTGCCAGCAGTGGGGAACCAAGCCCCGGGGAGCTGTTTTTT. Its translation is CASSGEPSPGELFF. This chain connects TRBV2 to TRBJ2-2; D is unresolved. The CDR3 runs to 14 residues. Per germline, CDR1 SNHLY and CDR2 FYNNEI. V lost 4 bases and J 6 bases, leaving 12 bases between the germline ends.

The chain has TRBV15 and TRBJ2-5; 7 bases are a match to TRBD2. Germline CDR1 is LNHNV and CDR2 is YYDKDF (reference sequence). This CDR3 is built from 15 residues. Unmatched junction bases numbered 2, after V lost 1 base and J lost 0 bases. The DNA of the CDR3 is TGTGCCACCAGCAGAGTCGGGACTAACCAAGAGACCCAGTACTTC. Its translation is CATSRVGTNQETQYF.

This clonotype was observed many times. V and J are TRBV12-3 or TRBV12-4 and TRBJ1-2; no reliable D call. This CDR3 has 13 amino acids. Deletions cut 0 bases from V and 1 base from J, with 3 bases between. The CDR3 DNA reads TGTGCCAGCAGTTTAGCGGATAACTATGGCTACACCTTC. Encoded protein: CASSLADNYGYTF.

The rearrangement links TRBV14 to TRBJ2-7; D unresolved. CDR3 length: 13 amino acids. Germline assignment: CDR1 SGHDN and CDR2 FVKESK. The V gene lost 2 bases and the J gene lost 4 bases, with 9 bases spanning the gap. The CDR3, as DNA: TGTGCCAGCAGCCAACAGCACCTTTACGAGCAGTACTTC. This codes for CASSQQHLYEQYF.

This clonotype was counted many times. The chain employs TRBV7-9 and TRBJ2-7; 9 bases are shared with TRBD2. Per the germline V gene, CDR1 is SEHNR and CDR2 is FQNEAQ (reference sequence). V dropped 5 bases and J dropped 5; count of bases not matched to a gene: 4. The CDR3 spans 13 residues. For the CDR3, the DNA is TGTGCCAGCAGCCCTAGCGGGACCCACGAGCAGTACTTC. Protein sequence: CASSPSGTHEQYF.

The V gene is TRBV25-1, the J gene TRBJ1-1; D ambiguous. The CDR3 consists of 14 residues. In germline, CDR1 is MGHDK, CDR2 SYGVNS. Between the trimmed V and J ends, which lost 0 bases and 3 bases, there was a span of 8 bases. The CDR3 region is CASSEYGVDTEAFF. For the CDR3, the DNA is TGTGCCAGCAGTGAATACGGGGTTGACACTGAAGCTTTCTTT.

This clonotype was counted many times. The V call is TRBV7-9, the J call TRBJ2-5; D is possibly TRBD1 (5 bases). Per the germline V gene, CDR1 is SEHNR and CDR2 is FQNEAQ (reference sequence). Trimming took off 6 bases at V and 5 bases at J, with 19 bases between the two ends. The CDR3 runs 15 residues. In DNA form, the CDR3 reads TGTGCCAGCAGTCTCGCGCAGGCAGGGATGGAGACCCAGTACTTC. Its translation is CASSLAQAGMETQYF.

Ten or more counts support this clonotype. The chain combines TRBV28 with TRBJ1-1, with no clear D. Trimming removed 10 bases at V and 2 bases at J, with 14 bases between. Looked up from germline, CDR1 is MDHEN and CDR2 is SYDVKM. The CDR3 sequence is 13 residues long. Here the CDR3 reads CAISFPPNTEAFF. The CDR3 DNA follows: TGTGCCATTTCGTTCCCCCCAAACACTGAAGCTTTCTTT.

The chain is built from TRBV20-1 and TRBJ2-2; D gene unclear. The length of the CDR3 is 12 residues. The V gene lost 1 base and the J gene lost 3 bases, with 3 bases spanning the gap. Per germline, CDR1 DFQATT and CDR2 SNEGSKA (reference sequence). The chain's CDR3 is CSARGHTGELFF. In DNA form, the CDR3 reads TGCAGTGCTAGAGGTCACACCGGGGAGCTGTTTTTT.

This clonotype was counted ten times or more. The chain combines TRBV2 with TRBJ2-7; D is possibly TRBD1 or TRBD2 (7 bases each). Germline CDR1 reads SNHLY; CDR2 reads FYNNEI. This CDR3 spans 14 amino acids. The ends were cut back, 8 bases at V and 1 base at J, with 15 bases in the middle. CDR3 in amino acids: CASGRGRESYEQYF. The DNA for the CDR3 is TGTGCCAGCGGGAGGGGGCGTGAATCCTACGAGCAGTACTTC.

This clonotype was detected only a few times. The rearrangement joins TRBV2 to TRBJ2-2, with D possibly being TRBD2 (5 bases). CDR1 and CDR2 (germline): SNHLY, FYNNEI. The ends were cut back, 5 bases at V and 7 bases at J, with 11 bases in the middle. This CDR3 contains 13 residues. CDR3 sequence reads: CASSPLENGELFF. In nucleotides, the CDR3 is TGTGCCAGCAGTCCACTAGAGAACGGGGAGCTGTTTTTT.

This clonotype has ten or more counts. The rearrangement links TRBV10-3 to TRBJ2-1; 15 nucleotides match TRBD2. Germline-derived CDR1 and CDR2 are ENHRY and SYGVKD. The CDR3 is made up of 18 amino acids. V dropped 4 bases and J dropped 4; count of bases not matched to a gene: 8. The CDR3 region is CAISAGLAGGSPYNEQFF. As DNA, the CDR3 is TGTGCCATCAGTGCAGGACTAGCGGGAGGGTCCCCTTACAATGAGCAGTTCTTC.

The rearrangement joins TRBV12-3 or TRBV12-4 to TRBJ2-3; the match to TRBD2 covers 9 bases. V lost 4 bases and J lost 13; bases outside the gene matches: 12. This CDR3 has 14 amino acids. CDR3 protein: CASSWVSGSPDKYF. The CDR3 nucleotides read TGTGCCAGCAGTTGGGTTAGCGGGAGTCCAGATAAGTATTTT.

This clonotype showed up many times. The chain joins TRBV28 to TRBJ2-5; D is ambiguous. CDR1 MDHEN and CDR2 SYDVKM come from the germline V gene. V lost 2 bases and J lost 2, with 9 bases in between. The CDR3 totals 14 residues. In nucleotides, the CDR3 is TGTGCCAGCAGTTTAATGGCGAATCAAGAGACCCAGTACTTC. As protein: CASSLMANQETQYF.

The sample holds many counts of this clonotype. J is TRBJ2-3 and V is TRBV20-1, with TRBD2 matching over 11 bases. Trimming at V came to 4 bases and at J to 1 base, leaving 10 bases not matched to a gene. From germline, CDR1 is DFQATT and CDR2 SNEGSKA (reference sequence). The CDR3 is made up of 17 amino acids. The CDR3 bases are TGCAGTGCTATATTGTTAGGGACTAGCGGCCGCACAGATACGCAGTATTTT. Amino acids: CSAILLGTSGRTDTQYF.

This clonotype was recorded many times. This chain links TRBV20-1 with TRBJ1-5; TRBD1 is a possible D gene (5 bases). The V end was cut by 6 bases, the J end by 2 bases, with 14 bases between. CDR3 length: 14 amino acids. Germline lookup yields CDR1 DFQATT and CDR2 SNEGSKA (reference sequence). This CDR3 reads CSALREDGNQPQHF. For the CDR3, the DNA is TGCAGTGCACTCAGGGAGGACGGCAATCAGCCCCAGCATTTT.